The present T cell receptor (beta chain) was sequenced within a study of blood T cell repertoires in COVID-19. As for the study in general: The study drew acute and convalescent COVID-19 samples from the United States, Italy and Spain. The cDNA or gDNA used as material had been derived from T cells, B-cell-depleted T cells, or PBMCs.

Only in-frame clones appear in the TCRdb table, and some are missing; sequencing was by immunoSEQ multiplex PCR. The table lists around 110,000 clones, roughly 83% of them singletons, with approximately 0.75% in the top ten. The sample holds one count of this clone. J was trimmed by 7 bases and V by 7 bases; bases with no gene match: 5. The CDR3 spans 14 residues. The germline V gene encodes CDR1 SGHRS and CDR2 YFSETQ. The chain has TRBV5-1 and TRBJ1-6; 10 bases are shared with TRBD1. This sequence was found in a woman in her seventies with acute or convalescent COVID-19. The specimen was peripheral blood. Here the CDR3 DNA reads TGCGCCAGCGGTATGACAGGGGGCAATTCACCCCTCCACTTT. It codes for CASGMTGGNSPLHF. Looking up the rest from reference TRBV5-1 and TRBJ1-6 gives the full variable domain: KAGVTQTPRYLIKTRGQQVTLSCSPISGHRSVSWYQQTPGQGLQFLFEYFSETQRNKGNFPGRFSGRQFSNSRSEMNVSTLELGDSALYLCASGMTGGNSPLHFGNGTRLTVT.